Presented here are 15 T cell receptor beta chains from one specimen sequenced in a study of T cell responses to AZD1222 COVID-19 vaccine. Some clones are missing from TCRdb's copy, which holds only in-frame ones; the method was immunoSEQ multiplex PCR. The table includes more than 80,000 clones, approximately 83% detected once. The sample was peripheral blood, taken 28 days after the second AZD1222 dose. The receptors were gathered from an adult who received the AZD1222 COVID-19 vaccine.

The chain is built from TRBV14 and TRBJ2-2; the D is unclear. This CDR3 comprises 13 residues. Looked up from germline, CDR1 is SGHDN and CDR2 is FVKESK. Trimming cost V 1 base and J 5 bases, with 5 bases left between them. The CDR3 coding sequence is TGTGCCAGCAGCCAAGTGGGGACCGGGGAGCTGTTTTTT. This translates into CASSQVGTGELFF.

The chain couples TRBV5-1 to TRBJ2-5, with D tentatively TRBD2 (6 bases). The CDR3 runs 15 residues. With 0 bases removed from V and 4 bases from J, the gap between germline ends came to 13 bases. Germline CDR1 SGHRS, CDR2 YFSETQ. CDR3 amino acids: CASSLAPSVAETQYF. CDR3 DNA: TGCGCCAGCAGCTTGGCCCCTAGCGTCGCAGAGACCCAGTACTTC. The variable domain in full, with the rest retrieved from reference TRBV5-1 and TRBJ2-5, is KAGVTQTPRYLIKTRGQQVTLSCSPISGHRSVSWYQQTPGQGLQFLFEYFSETQRNKGNFPGRFSGRQFSNSRSEMNVSTLELGDSALYLCASSLAPSVAETQYFGPGTRLLVL.

The chain is built from TRBV6-2 or TRBV6-3 and TRBJ2-1; D perhaps matches TRBD1 (6 bases). CDR3 size: 16 residues. The V gene lost 2 bases and the J gene lost 4 bases, with 15 bases spanning the gap. The germline CDR1 and CDR2 sequences are MNHEY and SVGEGT. CDR3 DNA: TGTGCCAGCAGTTACCTGGGGCAGGGGCCATACAATGAGCAGTTCTTC. Amino acid sequence: CASSYLGQGPYNEQFF.

The DNA of the CDR3 is TGCGCCAGCAGCCAAGAGTATCTCATGCGGGAGTTTTATACGCAGTATTTT. This translates into CASSQEYLMREFYTQYF. This chain connects TRBV4-3 to TRBJ2-3; 7 bases align to TRBD2. CDR3 length: 17 residues. Losses at the gene ends were 0 bases for V and 7 bases for J; bases not matched to a gene: 13. Germline loops: CDR1 LGHNA, CDR2 YSLEER.

The chain uses TRBV19 and TRBJ2-5; 7 bases are shared with TRBD1. Germline CDR1 reads LNHDA; CDR2 reads SQIVND (reference sequence). J gave up 3 bases and V 10 bases, and 8 bases lay outside the gene matches. CDR3 length: 13 amino acids. This CDR3 reads CATKDRAKETQYF. CDR3 sequence (DNA): TGTGCCACAAAAGACAGGGCTAAAGAGACCCAGTACTTC.

V gene TRBV27 combines with J gene TRBJ2-1; 11 nucleotides agree with TRBD2. Germline loops: CDR1 MNHEY, CDR2 SMNVEV (reference sequence). V dropped 6 bases and J dropped 0; count of bases not matched to a gene: 4. This CDR3 has 16 amino acids. In DNA, the CDR3 is TGTGCCAGCAGCACTAGCGGGAGAAGCTCCTACAATGAGCAGTTCTTC. Encoded protein: CASSTSGRSSYNEQFF.

The rearrangement uses TRBV19 and TRBJ1-5; 9 positions agree with TRBD1. From germline, CDR1 is LNHDA and CDR2 SQIVND (reference sequence). The V gene end was trimmed by 5 bases and the J gene end by 9 bases; junction bases not matched to a gene: 8. The CDR3 runs 14 residues. In DNA form, the CDR3 reads TGTGCCAGTAGTTATACGGGACAGGGTACGCCCCAGCATTTT. Residues: CASSYTGQGTPQHF. Full variable domain (rest looked up from reference TRBV19 and TRBJ1-5): DGGITQSPKYLFRKEGQNVTLSCEQNLNHDAMYWYRQDPGQGLRLIYYSQIVNDFQKGDIAEGYSVSREKKESFPLTVTSAQKNPTAFYLCASSYTGQGTPQHFGDGTRLSIL.

The genes are TRBV15 and TRBJ2-1; D not resolved. Trimming stripped 5 bases from V and 3 bases from J, with 11 bases between. Germline V lookup: CDR1 LNHNV, CDR2 YYDKDF (reference sequence). The CDR3 spans 14 residues. In DNA form, the CDR3 reads TGTGCCACCAGCGGACCCGAAAACTACAATGAGCAGTTCTTC. Protein: CATSGPENYNEQFF.

The chain is built from TRBV30 and TRBJ1-2, with 10 nucleotides matching TRBD1. This CDR3 is built from 15 residues. The V gene's germline CDR1 is GTSNPN and CDR2 SVGIG (reference sequence). V dropped 6 bases and J dropped 7; count of bases not matched to a gene: 14. This CDR3 reads CACISTGTGVFGYTF. CDR3 nucleotides: TGTGCCTGCATTTCAACCGGGACAGGGGTTTTTGGCTACACCTTC.

The rearrangement links TRBV7-2 to TRBJ1-5, with 7 positions matching TRBD1. The CDR3 is made up of 15 amino acids. The V gene's germline CDR1 is SGHTA and CDR2 FQGNSA. The J segment lost 3 bases and the V segment lost 5 bases, leaving 7 bases of the junction unmatched. The CDR3 DNA reads as TGTGCCAGCAGCCCTTCAGGACAGGTCAATCAGCCCCAGCATTTT. Translated, it gives CASSPSGQVNQPQHF.

The chain carries TRBV27 and TRBJ2-5, with TRBD1 identical over 9 bases. With 1 base clipped from V and 6 bases from J, the junction kept 6 bases outside the gene matches. Germline V gene data show CDR1 as MNHEY and CDR2 as SMNVEV (reference sequence). The CDR3 runs 15 residues. CDR3 region: CASSLYRDRAKTQYF. The CDR3 DNA reads as TGTGCCAGCAGTTTATACCGGGACAGGGCTAAGACCCAGTACTTC.

A few counts support this clone. The chain joins TRBV5-1 to TRBJ1-4; D is undetermined. The ends were cut back, 2 bases at V and 5 bases at J, with 10 bases in the middle. CDR3 length equals 14 residues. Germline CDR1 and CDR2: SGHRS and YFSETQ. Here the CDR3 reads CASSLGQMNEKLFF. The CDR3 DNA reads as TGCGCCAGCAGCTTAGGTCAGATGAATGAAAAACTGTTTTTT.

The sample holds one count of this clone. This chain joins TRBV7-2 and TRBJ1-6; the D is unclear. The CDR3 contains 12 residues. Germline CDR1 and CDR2: SGHTA and FQGNSA. Trimming cost V 5 bases and J 10 bases, with 9 bases left between them. The CDR3 DNA is TGTGCCAGCAGCCCCCTCCTGTCACCCCTCCACTTT. The encoded protein is CASSPLLSPLHF.

The CDR3 DNA reads TGTGCCAGCAGCCCTTCTAGCGGGAGGGTATACGAGCAGTACTTC. Translation gives CASSPSSGRVYEQYF. The chain has TRBV11-2 and TRBJ2-7; 12 nucleotides agree with TRBD2. This CDR3 is built from 15 residues. V lost 5 bases to trimming and J lost 4 bases; unmatched junction nucleotides: 6. Germline CDR1 and CDR2: SGHAT and FQNNGV.

This rearrangement joins TRBV9 to TRBJ2-5, with D tentatively TRBD1 or TRBD2 (6 bases each). Germline-derived CDR1 and CDR2 are SGDLS and YYNGEE. This CDR3 has 16 amino acids. V was clipped by 0 bases and J by 5 bases, with 17 bases between them. CDR3: CASSVGGAGHGETQYF. As DNA, the CDR3 is TGTGCCAGCAGCGTAGGAGGTGCGGGACACGGGGAGACCCAGTACTTC.